This TCR beta chain was documented in a study of shared clonotypes between healthy human individuals. Produced via immunoSEQ multiplex PCR; TCRdb's table is partial and in-frame only. The sample yields 740,000 or so clones, 73% seen once. The V gene's germline CDR1 is SNHLY and CDR2 FYNNEI. This CDR3 has 13 residues. Germline trimming cut 7 bases from V and 0 bases from J; bases unmatched to any gene: 2. This sequence was found in a woman aged 25 to 39 in good health. The specimen sequenced was memory CD4+ T cells sorted from blood. Subset described: CD45RA-negative fraction. J is TRBJ2-7 and V is TRBV2; 8 bases line up with TRBD2. CDR3 DNA: TGTGCCAGCAAAGGGACTAGCTCCTACGAGCAGTACTTC. It specifies CASKGTSSYEQYF.